This T cell receptor beta chain is from a study of CD8+ T cells in alopecia areata. As for the study in general: The duration of tofacitinib was 6 to 18 months, with 6 months off drug afterward. Overall study findings and caveats: Lesional tissue from the scalp (especially in alopecia totalis/universalis) showed higher clonality than normal scalp.

Per the germline V gene, CDR1 is LNHDA and CDR2 is SQIVND (reference sequence). V gave up 8 bases and J gave up 0 bases; unmatched junction bases: 11. The CDR3 totals 18 residues. After isolation, RNA underwent reverse transcription to generate cDNA as the sequencing template. Sequencing was performed with immunoSEQ multiplex PCR; in TCRdb, only in-frame clones are kept and a portion is missing. The repertoire holds 110,000 to 150,000 clones, with about three fifths as singletons. As to this clone: Its antigen is unidentified.

This specimen consisted of CD4+ T cells sorted from blood, obtained at week 0. This rearrangement joins TRBV19 to TRBJ2-2, with 11 bases fitting TRBD1. The clonotype comes from a human donor with alopecia areata. This CDR3 reads CASSRDRGFSPNTGELFF. CDR3 nucleotides: TGTGCCAGTTCTCGGGACAGGGGGTTTTCTCCGAACACCGGGGAGCTGTTTTTT.